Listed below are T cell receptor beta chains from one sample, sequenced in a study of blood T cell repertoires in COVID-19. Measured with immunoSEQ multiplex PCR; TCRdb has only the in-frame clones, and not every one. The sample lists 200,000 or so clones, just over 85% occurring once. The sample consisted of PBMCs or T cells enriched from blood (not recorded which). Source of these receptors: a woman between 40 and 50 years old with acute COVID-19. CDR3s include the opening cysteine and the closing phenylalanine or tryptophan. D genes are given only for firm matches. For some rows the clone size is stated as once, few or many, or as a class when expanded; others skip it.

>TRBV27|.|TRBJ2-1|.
TGTGCCAGCAGTCCAGTACTAATAGGCACCAGCTCCTACAATGAGCAGTTCTTC
CASSPVLIGTSSYNEQFF
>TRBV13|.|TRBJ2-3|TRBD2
TGTGCCAGCAGCTCCAGACTAGCGGGAGCCTCTGATACGCAGTATTTT
CASSSRLAGASDTQYF
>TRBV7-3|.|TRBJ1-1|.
TGTGCCAGCAGCTTAATGAGGGAAACTGAAGCTTTCTTT
CASSLMRETEAFF
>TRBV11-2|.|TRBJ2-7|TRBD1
TGTGCCAGCAGCCCGGTACCCGGGACAGGAGCCTACGAGCAGTACTTC
CASSPVPGTGAYEQYF
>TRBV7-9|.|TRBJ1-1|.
TGTGCCAGCAGCCATCGAAGGGGAGGCACTGAAGCTTTCTTT
CASSHRRGGTEAFF
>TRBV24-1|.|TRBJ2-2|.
TGTGCCACCAGTGATGCGACTAGAAACACCGGGGAGCTGTTTTTT
CATSDATRNTGELFF
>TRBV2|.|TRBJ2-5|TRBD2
TGTGCCAGCAGTAGCGGGGAAGAGACCCAGTACTTC
CASSSGEETQYF
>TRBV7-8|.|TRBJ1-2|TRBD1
TGTGCCAGCAGCTTAAGTCCCCGGACAGGGGGCTATGGCTACACCTTC
CASSLSPRTGGYGYTF
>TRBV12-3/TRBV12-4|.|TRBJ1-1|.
TGTGCCAGCAGTTTACTATGGTCCACTGAAGCTTTCTTT
CASSLLWSTEAFF
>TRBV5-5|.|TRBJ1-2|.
TGTGCCAGCAGTACTGGACACCTCTATGGCTACACCTTC
CASSTGHLYGYTF
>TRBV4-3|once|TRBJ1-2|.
TGCGCCAGCAGTCGAGACCGGGATTTTAGCTATGGCTACACCTTC
CASSRDRDFSYGYTF
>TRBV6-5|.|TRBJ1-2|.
TGTGCCAGCAGTTCCGACCGTGGGGCCACGGGAGGTGGCTACACCTTC
CASSSDRGATGGGYTF
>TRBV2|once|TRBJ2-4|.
TGTGCCAGCAGTGATCACAGCCCCGTGGCCAAAAACATTCAGTACTTC
CASSDHSPVAKNIQYF
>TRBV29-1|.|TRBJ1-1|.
TGCAGCGTTCGAGGTGGGGCAGTCGGTGAAGGCACTGAAGCTTTCTTT
CSVRGGAVGEGTEAFF
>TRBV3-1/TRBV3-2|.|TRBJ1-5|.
TGTGCCAGCAGCCAAGATCCACGGCAGCCCCAGCATTTT
CASSQDPRQPQHF
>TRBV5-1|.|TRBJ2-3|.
TGCGCCAGCAGTCCGGGAGAGGGGTCCAGGGAAGATACGCAGTATTTT
CASSPGEGSREDTQYF
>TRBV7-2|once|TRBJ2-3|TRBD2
TGTGCCAGCACACTAGCGGGGGGACCTGGAGATACGCAGTATTTT
CASTLAGGPGDTQYF
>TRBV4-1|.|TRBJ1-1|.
TGCGCCAGCGACCGGGGAGGGAACACTGAAGCTTTCTTT
CASDRGGNTEAFF
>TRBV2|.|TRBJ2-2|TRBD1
TGTGCCAGCAGGGGACAGGGGGACACCGGGGAGCTGTTTTTT
CASRGQGDTGELFF
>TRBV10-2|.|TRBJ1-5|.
TGCGCCAGCAGTGAGTCGGAGGGTTTCAATCAGCCCCAGCATTTT
CASSESEGFNQPQHF
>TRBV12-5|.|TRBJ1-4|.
TGTGCTAGTGGTTTGGCGCCTCGGAGCGAAAAACTGTTTTTT
CASGLAPRSEKLFF
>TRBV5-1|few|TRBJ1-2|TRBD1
TGCGCCAGCAGCTCGACTGGGACAGGGGGCAGTGGCTACACCTTC
CASSSTGTGGSGYTF
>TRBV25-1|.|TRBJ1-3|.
TGTGCCAGCAGGCAGGGAAACACCATATATTTT
CASRQGNTIYF
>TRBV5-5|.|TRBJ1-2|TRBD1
TGTGCCAGCAGTAACCGTGGGACAGGGGTTAACTATGGCTACACCTTC
CASSNRGTGVNYGYTF